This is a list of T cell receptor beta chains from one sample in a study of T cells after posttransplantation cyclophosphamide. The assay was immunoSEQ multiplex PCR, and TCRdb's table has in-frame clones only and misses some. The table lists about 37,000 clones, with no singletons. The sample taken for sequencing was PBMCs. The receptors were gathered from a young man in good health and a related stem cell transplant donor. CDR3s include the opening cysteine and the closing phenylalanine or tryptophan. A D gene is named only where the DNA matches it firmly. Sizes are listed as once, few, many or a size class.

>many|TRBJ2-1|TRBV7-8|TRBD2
CASSVPGTRRNEQFF
TGTGCCAGCAGCGTACCCGGGACTAGACGCAATGAGCAGTTCTTC
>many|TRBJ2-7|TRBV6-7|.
CASLDLEVGNEQYF
TGTGCCAGCCTGGATCTAGAAGTCGGAAACGAGCAGTACTTC
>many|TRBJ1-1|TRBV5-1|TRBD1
CASSLTGHTEAFF
TGCGCCAGCAGCCTGACAGGGCACACTGAAGCTTTCTTT
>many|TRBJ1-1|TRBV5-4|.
CASSLERDPTPEAFF
TGTGCCAGCAGCTTGGAGCGGGACCCAACCCCTGAGGCTTTCTTT
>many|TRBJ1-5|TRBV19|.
CASSTPPGHLSNQPQHF
TGTGCCAGTAGTACGCCTCCGGGACACCTAAGCAATCAGCCCCAGCATTTT
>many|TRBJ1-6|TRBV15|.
CATSRDIGASPLHF
TGTGCCACCAGCAGAGATATTGGGGCCTCACCCCTCCACTTT
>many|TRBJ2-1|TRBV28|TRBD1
CASRGSEGQGYNEQFF
TGTGCCAGCAGGGGGAGTGAAGGACAGGGGTACAATGAGCAGTTCTTC
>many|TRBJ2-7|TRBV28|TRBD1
CASSLYGQGRSEQYF
TGTGCCAGCAGTTTATACGGACAGGGAAGGTCCGAGCAGTACTTC
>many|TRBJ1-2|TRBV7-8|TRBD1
CASSLSGGTGGAYSYTF
TGTGCCAGCAGCTTAAGCGGCGGGACAGGGGGCGCGTATAGCTACACCTTC
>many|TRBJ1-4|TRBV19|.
CASSLPTTTNEKLFF
TGTGCCAGTAGCCTACCGACAACAACTAATGAAAAACTGTTTTTT
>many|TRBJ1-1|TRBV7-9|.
CASSLVANTEAFF
TGTGCCAGCAGCTTAGTGGCGAACACTGAAGCTTTCTTT